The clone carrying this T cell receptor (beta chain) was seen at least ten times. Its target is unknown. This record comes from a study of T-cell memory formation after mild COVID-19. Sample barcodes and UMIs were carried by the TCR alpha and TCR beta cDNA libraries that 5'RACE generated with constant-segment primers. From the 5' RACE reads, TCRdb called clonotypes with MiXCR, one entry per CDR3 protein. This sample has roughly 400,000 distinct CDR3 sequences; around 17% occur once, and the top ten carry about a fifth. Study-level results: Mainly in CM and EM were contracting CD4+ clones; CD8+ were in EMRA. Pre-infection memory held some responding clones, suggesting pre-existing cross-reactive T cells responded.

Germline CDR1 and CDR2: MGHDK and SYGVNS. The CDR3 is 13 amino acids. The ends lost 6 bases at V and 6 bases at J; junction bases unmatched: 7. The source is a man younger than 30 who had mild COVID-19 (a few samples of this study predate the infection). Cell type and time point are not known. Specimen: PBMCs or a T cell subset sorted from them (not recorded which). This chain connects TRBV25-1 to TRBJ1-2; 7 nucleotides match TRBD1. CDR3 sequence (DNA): TGTGCCAGCAGCCTGACAGGGTCCGATGGCTACACCTTC. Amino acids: CASSLTGSDGYTF.